This T cell receptor beta chain derives from a study of blood T cell repertoires in COVID-19. Study information: COVID-19 samples from acute and convalescent phases originated in the United States, Italy and Spain. T cells, B-cell-depleted T cells, or PBMCs provided the cDNA or gDNA that served as material.

Per germline, CDR1 SGHNT and CDR2 YYREEE (reference sequence). The CDR3 loop spans 14 amino acids. V shed 3 bases and J 3 bases; nucleotides not matched to a gene: 2. Per the original data handling: Reference gene primer amplification gave estimated nucleated cell counts. The method was immunoSEQ multiplex PCR; TCRdb's version includes in-frame clones alone and lacks a portion of them. D and trimming come from the DNA, and the V and J calls and clone size come from that table. The sample comprises tens of thousands of clones, around 84% of which are singletons, and 35% to 40% rests with the top ten. The chain links TRBV5-4 to TRBJ2-7, with 11 bases aligning to TRBD2. Material: peripheral blood. This clonotype was sampled from a man older than 75 with acute or convalescent COVID-19. CDR3: CASSSGLAGYEQYF. In DNA, the CDR3 is TGTGCCAGCAGCTCCGGACTAGCGGGCTACGAGCAGTACTTC.